This T cell receptor (beta chain) was sequenced in a study of blood T cell repertoires in COVID-19. Overall study: T cells, B-cell-depleted T cells, or PBMCs supplied cDNA or gDNA.

V was pared by 1 base and J by 6 bases, with 3 bases of the junction left unmatched. The CDR3 is 14 residues long. The germline V gene has CDR1 MNHEY and CDR2 SVGAGI. Original processing methods: Nucleated cell number was recorded as an estimate derived from reference gene primer amplification. Profiled with immunoSEQ multiplex PCR; TCRdb holds only in-frame clones, not every one. That table furnishes V, J and clone size, whereas the DNA furnished D and trimming. The sample holds about 150,000 clones; about 90% are singletons and the top ten take 0.5% to 0.55%. V gene TRBV6-5 combines with J gene TRBJ2-3; 8 nucleotides agree with TRBD1. This sequence was found in a man between 50 and 59 years old with acute or convalescent COVID-19. Sequencing input: peripheral blood. The CDR3 region has the DNA TGTGCCAGCAGTTACTACCGGACAGGGGATACGCAGTATTTT. This encodes CASSYYRTGDTQYF.